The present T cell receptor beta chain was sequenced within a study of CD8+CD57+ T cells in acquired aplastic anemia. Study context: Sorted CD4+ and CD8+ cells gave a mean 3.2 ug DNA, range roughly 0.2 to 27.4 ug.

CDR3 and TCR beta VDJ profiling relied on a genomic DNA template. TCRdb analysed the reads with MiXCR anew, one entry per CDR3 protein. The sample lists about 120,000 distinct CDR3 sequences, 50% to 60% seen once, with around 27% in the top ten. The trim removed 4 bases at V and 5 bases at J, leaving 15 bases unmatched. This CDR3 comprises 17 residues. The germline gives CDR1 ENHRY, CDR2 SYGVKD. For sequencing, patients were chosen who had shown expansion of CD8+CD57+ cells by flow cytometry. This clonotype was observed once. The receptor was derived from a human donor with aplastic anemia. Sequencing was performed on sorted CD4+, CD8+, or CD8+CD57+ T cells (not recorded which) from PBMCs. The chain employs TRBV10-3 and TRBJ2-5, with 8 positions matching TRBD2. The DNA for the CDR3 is TGTGCCATCAGTGTATTGGAAAGCGGGGGCGCTAGGGAGACCCAGTACTTC. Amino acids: CAISVLESGGARETQYF.